What follows is one TCR beta chain and its context. The data originate from a study of blood T cell repertoires in COVID-19. Turning to the study itself: PBMCs, B-cell-depleted T cells, or T cells were the source of the cDNA or gDNA that made up the material.

Germline V gene lookup returns CDR1 SEHNR and CDR2 FQNEAQ (reference sequence). The CDR3 covers 16 residues. V lost 3 bases, J lost 2 bases, and 7 bases stayed unmatched. Method: immunoSEQ multiplex PCR; TCRdb's copy keeps in-frame clones and lacks some. Of 350,000 to 450,000 clones in the sample, approximately 92% were seen once. The TCR originated in a young man who had recovered from COVID-19. The sample comprised PBMCs or T cells enriched from blood (not recorded which). V usage is TRBV7-9 and J usage is TRBJ2-3; 8 bases line up with TRBD2. The CDR3 nucleotides are TGTGCCAGCAGCTTCCTGACTAGCGAGCTCACAGATACGCAGTATTTT. Protein product: CASSFLTSELTDTQYF.